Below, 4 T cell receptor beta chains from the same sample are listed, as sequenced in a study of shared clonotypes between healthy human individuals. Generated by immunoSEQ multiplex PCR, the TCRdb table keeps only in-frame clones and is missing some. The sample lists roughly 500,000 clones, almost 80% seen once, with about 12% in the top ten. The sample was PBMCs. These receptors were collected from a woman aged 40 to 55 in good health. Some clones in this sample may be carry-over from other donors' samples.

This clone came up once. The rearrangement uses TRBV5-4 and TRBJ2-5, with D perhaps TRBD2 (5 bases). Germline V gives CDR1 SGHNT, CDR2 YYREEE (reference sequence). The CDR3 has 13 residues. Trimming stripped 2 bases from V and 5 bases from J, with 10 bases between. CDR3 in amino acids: CASSFSRGETQYF. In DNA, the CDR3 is TGTGCCAGCAGCTTCTCTAGAGGGGAGACCCAGTACTTC.

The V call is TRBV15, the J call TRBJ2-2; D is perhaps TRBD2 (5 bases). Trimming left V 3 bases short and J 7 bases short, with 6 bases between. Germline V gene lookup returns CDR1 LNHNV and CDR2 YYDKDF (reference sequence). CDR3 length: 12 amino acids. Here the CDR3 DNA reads TGTGCCACCAGCAGGGGGAGCGGGGAGCTGTTTTTT. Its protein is CATSRGSGELFF.

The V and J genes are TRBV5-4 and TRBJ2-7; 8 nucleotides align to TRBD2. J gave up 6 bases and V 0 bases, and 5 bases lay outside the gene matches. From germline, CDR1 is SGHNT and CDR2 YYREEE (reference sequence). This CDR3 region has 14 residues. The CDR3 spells CASSLEGLVSEQYF. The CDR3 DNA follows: TGTGCCAGCAGCTTGGAGGGACTAGTAAGCGAGCAGTACTTC.

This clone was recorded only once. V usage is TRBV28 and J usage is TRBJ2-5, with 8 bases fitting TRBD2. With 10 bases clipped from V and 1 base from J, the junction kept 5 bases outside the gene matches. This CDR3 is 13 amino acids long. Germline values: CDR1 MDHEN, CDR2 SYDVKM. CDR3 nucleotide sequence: TGTGCCACCGGCCGGGGGGGCCAAGAGACCCAGTACTTC. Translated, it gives CATGRGGQETQYF. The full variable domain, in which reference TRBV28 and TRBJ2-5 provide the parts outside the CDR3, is DVKVTQSSRYLVKRTGEKVFLECVQDMDHENMFWYRQDPGLGLRLIYFSYDVKMKEKGDIPEGYSVSREKKERFSLILESASTNQTSMYLCATGRGGQETQYFGPGTRLLVL.